Listed below are T cell receptor beta chains from one sample, sequenced in a study of T-cell memory formation after mild COVID-19. One entry per CDR3 protein, called by TCRdb with MiXCR from the 5' RACE reads. This table has roughly 45,000 distinct CDR3 sequences, around 25% appearing once. Sequenced material: PBMCs or a T cell subset sorted from them (not recorded which). All receptors come from a man between 18 and 35 years old who had mild COVID-19 (a few samples of this study predate the infection). Cell type and time point are not known. CDR3s include the opening cysteine and the closing phenylalanine or tryptophan. Fields, in order: J gene, V gene, clone size, D gene, CDR3 DNA, CDR3 protein. The D gene is left open where the match is weak. Clone size, where shown, is once, few, many, or a class for clones that have expanded.

J: TRBJ2-3; V: TRBV2; size: .; D: .; DNA: TGTGCCAGCCTTAGCACAGATACGCAGTATTTT; CDR3: CASLSTDTQYF
J: TRBJ2-1; V: TRBV24-1; size: few; D: TRBD1; DNA: TGTGCCACCAGTGATTTTAGACAGGGGGGCGGTGAGCAGTTCTTC; CDR3: CATSDFRQGGGEQFF
J: TRBJ2-1; V: TRBV9; size: .; D: TRBD2; DNA: TGTGCCAGCAGCGCGGACTCTAGCGGGTACAATGAGCAGTTCTTC; CDR3: CASSADSSGYNEQFF
J: TRBJ2-3; V: TRBV27; size: .; D: TRBD1; DNA: TGTGCCAGCAGTAAGGGGGCGGGCACAGATACGCAGTATTTT; CDR3: CASSKGAGTDTQYF
J: TRBJ2-3; V: TRBV15; size: .; D: TRBD1; DNA: TGTGCCACCAGCACAAACAGGGGACAGGCAGATACGCAGTATTTT; CDR3: CATSTNRGQADTQYF
J: TRBJ1-5; V: TRBV9; size: once; D: .; DNA: TGTGCCAGCAGCGCAGACGGGGGTCAGCCCCAGCATTTT; CDR3: CASSADGGQPQHF
J: TRBJ1-5; V: TRBV4-1; size: few; D: .; DNA: TGCGCCAGCAGCCAAGAGACAGCGGCAAAGCCCCAGCATTTT; CDR3: CASSQETAAKPQHF
J: TRBJ2-7; V: TRBV4-1; size: .; D: .; DNA: TGCGCCAGCAGCCAAGAGCCGACGCCGGCAGGCTACGAGCAGTACTTC; CDR3: CASSQEPTPAGYEQYF
J: TRBJ2-2; V: TRBV7-9; size: few; D: .; DNA: TGTGCCAGCAGCTCTCGTGGCGGGGGCCGGGCCGGGGAGCTGTTTTTT; CDR3: CASSSRGGGRAGELFF
J: TRBJ2-7; V: TRBV18; size: few; D: TRBD2; DNA: TGTGCCAGCTCACCAACGACTAGCGCAAACTCCTACGAGCAGTACTTC; CDR3: CASSPTTSANSYEQYF
J: TRBJ2-1; V: TRBV27; size: few; D: TRBD2; DNA: TGTGCCAGCAGTCCGACTAGCGGGGTTACCTACAATGAGCAGTTCTTC; CDR3: CASSPTSGVTYNEQFF
J: TRBJ1-1; V: TRBV7-8; size: .; D: .; DNA: TGTGCCAGCAGCTTAGCAGTGGGGTACACTGAAGCTTTCTTT; CDR3: CASSLAVGYTEAFF
J: TRBJ2-2; V: TRBV6-2/TRBV6-3; size: .; D: .; DNA: TGTGCCAGCAGTCCCGAGGGGGGAGCCGGGGAGCTGTTTTTT; CDR3: CASSPEGGAGELFF
J: TRBJ2-5; V: TRBV5-1; size: .; D: .; DNA: TGCGCCAGCACCCCTTGGGACTTCCAAGAGACCCAGTACTTC; CDR3: CASTPWDFQETQYF
J: TRBJ2-2; V: TRBV12-3/TRBV12-4; size: .; D: .; DNA: TGTGCCAGCAGACCGGCCCTGGCGAGAGACACCGGGGAGCTGTTTTTT; CDR3: CASRPALARDTGELFF
J: TRBJ1-1; V: TRBV29-1; size: few; D: .; DNA: TGCAGCGTTCCGGGCGGGAACACTGAAGCTTTCTTT; CDR3: CSVPGGNTEAFF
J: TRBJ2-7; V: TRBV12-3/TRBV12-4; size: .; D: TRBD1; DNA: TGTGCCAGCTCCCCGGGACAGTTCGAGCAGTACTTC; CDR3: CASSPGQFEQYF
J: TRBJ2-1; V: TRBV29-1; size: many; D: .; DNA: TGCAGCGTTGGACAGGCTCTCCGCAATGAGCAGTTCTTC; CDR3: CSVGQALRNEQFF
J: TRBJ2-3; V: TRBV11-3; size: .; D: TRBD2; DNA: TGTGCCAGCAGCCGGAGGACTAGCGGGAGCACAGATACGCAGTATTTT; CDR3: CASSRRTSGSTDTQYF
J: TRBJ2-2; V: TRBV13; size: few; D: TRBD1; DNA: TGTGCCAGCAGCGAGGGACAGGGGATTACCGGGGAGCTGTTTTTT; CDR3: CASSEGQGITGELFF
J: TRBJ1-1; V: TRBV6-5; size: .; D: .; DNA: TGTGCCAGCAGTTACAGGGGGACTGAAGCTTTATTT; CDR3: CASSYRGTEALF
J: TRBJ2-1; V: TRBV3-1; size: .; D: TRBD2; DNA: TGTGCCAGCAGCCAGACGGGGGGGCCCTACAATGAGCAGTTCTTC; CDR3: CASSQTGGPYNEQFF
J: TRBJ2-2; V: TRBV4-2; size: .; D: TRBD1; DNA: TGTGCCAGCAGCCAAGAGGGGGAAGGGGGCGCGTCCGGGGAGCTGTTTTTT; CDR3: CASSQEGEGGASGELFF
J: TRBJ1-5; V: TRBV6-5; size: .; D: TRBD1; DNA: TGTGCCAGCAGTTTGGACAGGGGCGGCCAGCCCCAGCATTTT; CDR3: CASSLDRGGQPQHF
J: TRBJ2-5; V: TRBV4-3; size: few; D: .; DNA: TGCGCCAGCAGCCAAGAGGGTGTGACAGCCCAAGAGACCCAGTACTTC; CDR3: CASSQEGVTAQETQYF
J: TRBJ2-3; V: TRBV6-5; size: few; D: .; DNA: TGTGCCAGCAGTCGGCCCGTATCAGATACGCAGTATTTT; CDR3: CASSRPVSDTQYF
J: TRBJ2-1; V: TRBV24-1; size: few; D: TRBD1; DNA: TGTGCCACCAGTGAATCGGGACAGGGGCATGAGCAGTTCTTC; CDR3: CATSESGQGHEQFF
J: TRBJ1-1; V: TRBV11-3; size: .; D: .; DNA: TGTGCCAGCAGCCCAAAAGCGGACACTGAAGCTTTCTTT; CDR3: CASSPKADTEAFF
J: TRBJ2-1; V: TRBV6-1; size: few; D: .; DNA: TGTGCCAGTCTGTCCGGGGACTCCTACAATGAGCAGTTCTTC; CDR3: CASLSGDSYNEQFF
J: TRBJ2-3; V: TRBV6-1; size: few; D: TRBD2; DNA: TGTGCCAGCAGTACCCGGCTAGCGGCGACAGATACGCAGTATTTT; CDR3: CASSTRLAATDTQYF
J: TRBJ2-5; V: TRBV5-1; size: many; D: .; DNA: TGCGCCAGCAGCTTGGAAGGGGGAGGGCAAGAGACCCAGTACTTC; CDR3: CASSLEGGGQETQYF
J: TRBJ2-5; V: TRBV19; size: .; D: TRBD2; DNA: TGTGCCAGTAGTATAGCTAGCGGGGGAGAGACCCAGTACTTC; CDR3: CASSIASGGETQYF
J: TRBJ1-3; V: TRBV7-9; size: .; D: .; DNA: TGTGCCAGCAGCTCAAGGACAGCCTCTGGAAACACCATATATTTT; CDR3: CASSSRTASGNTIYF
J: TRBJ2-6; V: TRBV12-5; size: few; D: .; DNA: TGTGGCCAGAGCTCTGGGGCCAACGTCCTGACTTTC; CDR3: CGQSSGANVLTF
J: TRBJ2-2; V: TRBV29-1; size: .; D: .; DNA: TGCAGCGTTGACCAGGGTAACGGGGAGCTGTTTTTT; CDR3: CSVDQGNGELFF
J: TRBJ2-3; V: TRBV7-3; size: few; D: .; DNA: TGTGCCAGCAGCTCCCCCCCAGATAAGCAGTATTTT; CDR3: CASSSPPDKQYF
J: TRBJ2-7; V: TRBV7-9; size: .; D: TRBD1; DNA: TGTGCCAGCAGCTCGGGTCCCGGGACAGGGGCCTACTACGAGCAGTACTTC; CDR3: CASSSGPGTGAYYEQYF
J: TRBJ2-5; V: TRBV4-1; size: few; D: .; DNA: TGCGCCAGCAGCCAAGTTAACCTTCTGGAGACCCAGTACTTC; CDR3: CASSQVNLLETQYF
J: TRBJ2-5; V: TRBV4-3; size: few; D: .; DNA: TGCGCCAGCAGCCAAGTTGCGGGGGCAACGGAGACCCAGTACTTC; CDR3: CASSQVAGATETQYF
J: TRBJ2-7; V: TRBV4-2; size: few; D: TRBD1; DNA: TGTGCCAGCAGCCAAACACAGGGGATGGAGCAGTACTTC; CDR3: CASSQTQGMEQYF
J: TRBJ2-5; V: TRBV25-1; size: .; D: TRBD2; DNA: TGTGCCAGCAGTGACCTAGAGGGAGGGCAAGAGACCCAGTACTTC; CDR3: CASSDLEGGQETQYF